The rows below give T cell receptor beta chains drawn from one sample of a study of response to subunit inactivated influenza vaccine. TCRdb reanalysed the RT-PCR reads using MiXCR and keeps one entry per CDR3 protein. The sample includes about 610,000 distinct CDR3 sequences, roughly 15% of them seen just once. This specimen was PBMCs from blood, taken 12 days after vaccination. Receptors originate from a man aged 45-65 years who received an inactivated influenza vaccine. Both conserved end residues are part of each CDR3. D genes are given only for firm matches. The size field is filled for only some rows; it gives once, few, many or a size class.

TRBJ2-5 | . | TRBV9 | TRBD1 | CASSVAAGQGKETQYF | TGTGCCAGCAGCGTAGCGGCGGGACAGGGGAAAGAGACCCAGTACTTC
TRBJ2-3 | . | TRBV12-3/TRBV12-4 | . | CASRTGAGDTQYF | TGTGCCAGCAGAACCGGGGCAGGGGATACGCAGTATTTT
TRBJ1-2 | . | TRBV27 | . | CASSLTPGSGGYTF | TGTGCCAGCAGTCTCACCCCAGGTTCGGGTGGCTACACCTTC
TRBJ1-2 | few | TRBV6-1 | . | CASSGRTALVGYTF | TGTGCCAGCAGTGGCCGGACGGCCCTGGTGGGCTACACCTTC
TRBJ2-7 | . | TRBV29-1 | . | CSVRDSSYEQYF | TGCAGCGTTAGAGACAGCTCCTACGAGCAGTACTTC
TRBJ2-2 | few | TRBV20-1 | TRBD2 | CSASPSGKSGELFF | TGCAGTGCTAGCCCCAGCGGGAAGTCCGGGGAGCTGTTTTTT
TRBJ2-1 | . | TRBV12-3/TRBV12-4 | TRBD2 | CASSSGLAGGHEQFF | TGTGCCAGCAGTTCAGGGCTAGCGGGAGGCCATGAGCAGTTCTTC
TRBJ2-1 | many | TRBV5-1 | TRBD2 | CASSLFTSGGNNEQFF | TGCGCCAGCAGCCTCTTCACTAGCGGGGGTAACAATGAGCAGTTCTTC
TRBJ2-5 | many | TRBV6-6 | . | CASRLGQETQYF | TGTGCCAGCAGACTAGGTCAGGAGACCCAGTACTTC
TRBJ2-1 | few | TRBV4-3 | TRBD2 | CASSQDYLAGDNEQFF | TGCGCCAGCAGCCAAGATTATCTGGCGGGGGATAATGAGCAGTTCTTC
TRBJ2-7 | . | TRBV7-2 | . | CASSSSRDTYEQYF | TGTGCCAGCAGCTCTAGCCGGGACACCTACGAGCAGTACTTC
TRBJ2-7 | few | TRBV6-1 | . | CASSRERHLDSYEQYF | TGTGCCAGCAGCCGGGAAAGACATTTGGACTCCTACGAGCAGTACTTC
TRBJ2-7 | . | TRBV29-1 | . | CSVEIVEGYSYEQYF | TGCAGCGTCGAAATAGTGGAAGGGTACTCCTACGAGCAGTACTTC
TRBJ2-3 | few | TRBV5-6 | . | CASSLKGSVADTQYF | TGTGCCAGCAGCTTGAAGGGAAGTGTGGCAGATACGCAGTATTTT
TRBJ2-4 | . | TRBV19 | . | CASSKHGPENIQYF | TGTGCCAGTAGTAAACACGGACCGGAAAACATTCAGTACTTC
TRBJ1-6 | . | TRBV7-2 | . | CASSLVGKSPLHF | TGTGCCAGCAGCTTAGTGGGGAAGTCACCCCTCCACTTT
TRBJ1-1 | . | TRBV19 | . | CASSIRGAETEAFF | TGTGCCAGTAGTATCCGGGGGGCTGAGACTGAAGCTTTCTTT